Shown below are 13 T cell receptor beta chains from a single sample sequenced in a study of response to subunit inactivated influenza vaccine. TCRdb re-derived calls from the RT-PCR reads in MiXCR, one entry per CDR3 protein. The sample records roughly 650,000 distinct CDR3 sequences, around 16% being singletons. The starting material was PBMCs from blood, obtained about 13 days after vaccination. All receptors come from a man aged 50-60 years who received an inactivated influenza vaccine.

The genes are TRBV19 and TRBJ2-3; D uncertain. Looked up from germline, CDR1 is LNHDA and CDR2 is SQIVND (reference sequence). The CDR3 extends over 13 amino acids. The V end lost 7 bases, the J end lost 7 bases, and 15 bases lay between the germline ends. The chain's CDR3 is CASTASSMHTQYF. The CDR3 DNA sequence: TGTGCCAGTACGGCCAGCAGCATGCATACGCAGTATTTT.

The CDR3 DNA is TGCGCCAGCAGGACAGAAACGAACACCGGGGAGCTGTTTTTT. Translating it yields CASRTETNTGELFF. The rearrangement joins TRBV5-1 to TRBJ2-2; the D gene is possibly TRBD1 (5 bases). Germline V gene sequence: CDR1 SGHRS, CDR2 YFSETQ. CDR3 length equals 14 residues. Trimming stripped 5 bases from V and 0 bases from J, with 8 bases between.

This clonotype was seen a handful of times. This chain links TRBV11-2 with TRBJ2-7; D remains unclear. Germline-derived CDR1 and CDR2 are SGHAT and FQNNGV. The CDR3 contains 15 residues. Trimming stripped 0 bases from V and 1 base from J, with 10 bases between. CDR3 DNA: TGTGCCAGCAGCTTAGATCCTGGCTCTTCCTACGAGCAGTACTTC. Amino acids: CASSLDPGSSYEQYF.

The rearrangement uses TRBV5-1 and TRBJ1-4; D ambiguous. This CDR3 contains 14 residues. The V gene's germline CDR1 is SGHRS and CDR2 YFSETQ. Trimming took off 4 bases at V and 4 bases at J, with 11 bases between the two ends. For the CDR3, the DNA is TGCGCCAGCAGCAGCCCTTATGATAATGAAAAACTGTTTTTT. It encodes CASSSPYDNEKLFF.

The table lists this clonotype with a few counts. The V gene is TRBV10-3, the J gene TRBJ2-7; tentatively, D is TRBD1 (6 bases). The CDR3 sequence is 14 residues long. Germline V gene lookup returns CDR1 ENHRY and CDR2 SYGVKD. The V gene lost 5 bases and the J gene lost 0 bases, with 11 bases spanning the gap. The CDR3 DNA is TGTGCCATCAGTCCCCCGACAGGCTCCTACGAGCAGTACTTC. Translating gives CAISPPTGSYEQYF.

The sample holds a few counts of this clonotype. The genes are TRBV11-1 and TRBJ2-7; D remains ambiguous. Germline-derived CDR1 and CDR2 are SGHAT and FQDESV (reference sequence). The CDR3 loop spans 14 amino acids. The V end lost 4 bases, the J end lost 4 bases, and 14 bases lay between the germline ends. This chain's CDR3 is CASSSVGRRYEQYF. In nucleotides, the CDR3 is TGTGCCAGCAGCTCCGTTGGACGGCGATACGAGCAGTACTTC.

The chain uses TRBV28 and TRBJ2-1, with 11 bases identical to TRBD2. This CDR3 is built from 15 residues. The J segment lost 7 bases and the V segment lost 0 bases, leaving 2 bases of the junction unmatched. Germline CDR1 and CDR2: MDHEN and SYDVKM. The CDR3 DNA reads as TGTGCCAGCAGTTTATGGGGACTAGCGGCAAATGAGCAGTTCTTC. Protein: CASSLWGLAANEQFF.

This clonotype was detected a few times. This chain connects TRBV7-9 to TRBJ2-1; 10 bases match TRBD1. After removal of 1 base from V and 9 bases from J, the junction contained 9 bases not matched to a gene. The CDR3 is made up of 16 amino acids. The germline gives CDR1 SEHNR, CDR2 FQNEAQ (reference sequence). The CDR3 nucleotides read TGTGCCAGCAGCTTAGTTTCCGGACAGGGGGGGGGTGAGCAGTTCTTC. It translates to CASSLVSGQGGGEQFF.

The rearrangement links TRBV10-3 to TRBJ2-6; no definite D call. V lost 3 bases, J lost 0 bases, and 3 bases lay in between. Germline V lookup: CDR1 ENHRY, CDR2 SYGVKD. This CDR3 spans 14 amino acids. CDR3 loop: CAISDSSGANVLTF. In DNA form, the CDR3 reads TGTGCCATCAGTGACAGCTCTGGGGCCAACGTCCTGACTTTC.

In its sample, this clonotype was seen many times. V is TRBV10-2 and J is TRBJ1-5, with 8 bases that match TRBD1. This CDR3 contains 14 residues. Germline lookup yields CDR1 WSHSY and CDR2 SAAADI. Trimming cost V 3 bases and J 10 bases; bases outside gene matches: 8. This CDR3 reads CASSEQGGNNPQHF. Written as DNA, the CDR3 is TGCGCCAGCAGTGAACAGGGGGGGAATAATCCCCAGCATTTT.

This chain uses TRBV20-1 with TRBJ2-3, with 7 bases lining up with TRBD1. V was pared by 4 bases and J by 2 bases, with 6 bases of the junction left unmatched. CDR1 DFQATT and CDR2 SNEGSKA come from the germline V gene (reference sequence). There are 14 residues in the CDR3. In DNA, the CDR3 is TGCAGTGCTACCGACAGGGAAACCACAGATACGCAGTATTTT. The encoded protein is CSATDRETTDTQYF.

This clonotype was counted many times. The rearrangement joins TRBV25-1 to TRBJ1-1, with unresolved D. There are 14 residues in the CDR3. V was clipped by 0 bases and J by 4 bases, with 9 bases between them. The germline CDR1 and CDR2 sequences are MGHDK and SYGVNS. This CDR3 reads CASSEYGSATEAFF. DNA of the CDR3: TGTGCCAGCAGTGAATACGGGTCAGCCACTGAAGCTTTCTTT.

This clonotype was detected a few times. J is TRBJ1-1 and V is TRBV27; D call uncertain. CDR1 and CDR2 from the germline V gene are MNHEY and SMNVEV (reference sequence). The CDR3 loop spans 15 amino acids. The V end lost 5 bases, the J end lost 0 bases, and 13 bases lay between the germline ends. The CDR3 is CASSPRGFMNTEAFF. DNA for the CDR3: TGTGCCAGCAGTCCACGTGGGTTCATGAACACTGAAGCTTTCTTT.